The rows below give T cell receptor beta chains drawn from one sample of a study of blood T cell repertoires in COVID-19. Sequenced by immunoSEQ multiplex PCR; TCRdb stores in-frame clones only, minus some. The repertoire holds around 300,000 clones, just under 90% seen once, with 1.5% to 2% in the top ten. Sequencing used PBMCs or T cells enriched from blood (not recorded which). Receptors were obtained from a woman in her sixties or seventies who had recovered from COVID-19. Both conserved end residues are part of each CDR3. D genes are given only for firm matches. Where a row states a size, it is once, few, many or the class of an expanded clone; other rows omit it.

abundance,j_gene,d_gene,v_gene,CDR3nt,CDR3aa
NA,TRBJ1-5,NA,TRBV28,TGTGCCAGCAGTTCGGCCCGGGAGCAGCCCCAGCATTTT,CASSSAREQPQHF
few,TRBJ2-7,TRBD2,TRBV2,TGTGCCAGCAGTGACCAACTAGCGGGGGGCGAGCAGTACTTC,CASSDQLAGGEQYF
NA,TRBJ1-4,TRBD1,TRBV5-1,TGCGCCAGCAGCTCAGGACAGGGTGATGAAAAACTGTTTTTT,CASSSGQGDEKLFF
NA,TRBJ1-1,NA,TRBV7-9,TGTGCCAGCAGCTTAGTACCGCGGTACAACTTGAACACTGAAGCTTTCTTT,CASSLVPRYNLNTEAFF
NA,TRBJ1-2,TRBD1,TRBV6-5,TGTGCCAGCAGATCGAGCAGGGGGCCCTATGGCTACACCTTC,CASRSSRGPYGYTF
NA,TRBJ1-4,NA,TRBV30,TGTGCCTGGAGCCAATTGACCGGGGGTGAAAAACTGTTTTTT,CAWSQLTGGEKLFF
NA,TRBJ2-5,NA,TRBV7-9,TGTGCCAGCAGCTTAATATCGAGAGAGACCCAGTACTTC,CASSLISRETQYF
NA,TRBJ2-7,TRBD2,TRBV11-1,TGTGCCAGCAGCTATAGCGGGATCCGTGGCGAGCAGTACTTC,CASSYSGIRGEQYF
NA,TRBJ2-2,NA,TRBV2,TGTGCCAGCAGTGTGGTAGGAGGGACCGGGGAGCTGTTTTTT,CASSVVGGTGELFF
once,TRBJ2-7,NA,TRBV29-1,TGCAGCGTTGATGCAGGAGGACTTGGGGAGCAGTACTTC,CSVDAGGLGEQYF
NA,TRBJ1-5,NA,TRBV4-1,TGCGCCAGCAGCAAACTGGCAGGGTCCCCTCAGCCCCAGCATTTT,CASSKLAGSPQPQHF
few,TRBJ2-3,NA,TRBV27,TGTGCCAGTTCCCCCTACTCAGCGGCAGATACGCAGTATTTT,CASSPYSAADTQYF
NA,TRBJ1-2,TRBD1,TRBV7-3,TGTGCCAGCAGCTTAACGCACCCGGGACAGGGAGACTATGGCTACACCTTC,CASSLTHPGQGDYGYTF
NA,TRBJ2-1,TRBD2,TRBV5-1,TGCGCCAGCAGCTTGGCTAGCGGGATCTACAATGAGCAGTTCTTC,CASSLASGIYNEQFF
NA,TRBJ1-1,TRBD1,TRBV28,TGTGCCAGCAGTCTGAAGACAGGGGGCCCGAAGGGTGAAGCTTTCTTT,CASSLKTGGPKGEAFF
NA,TRBJ2-7,TRBD2,TRBV4-1,TGCGCCAGCAGCCCCGAAATAGCGGGGGGCCACGAGCAGTACTTC,CASSPEIAGGHEQYF
once,TRBJ2-3,NA,TRBV5-6,TGTGCCAGCAGCTGGGGGCTAGGTATGCAGTATTTT,CASSWGLGMQYF
NA,TRBJ2-5,TRBD2,TRBV7-9,TGTGCCAGCAGCTTTGGACTAGGACCCCAAGAGACCCAGTACTTC,CASSFGLGPQETQYF
NA,TRBJ1-5,TRBD1,TRBV6-5,TGTGCCAGCACCGGGACAGGGTTTGGTCAGCCCCAGCATTTT,CASTGTGFGQPQHF
NA,TRBJ2-7,NA,TRBV27,TGTGCCACCCGGCACCCAGACACCTACGAGCAGTACTTC,CATRHPDTYEQYF
NA,TRBJ1-5,NA,TRBV27,TGTGCCAGCAGTTTATCATCAGGGTCGATTCTTCAGCCCCAGCATTTT,CASSLSSGSILQPQHF
once,TRBJ2-7,NA,TRBV7-9,TGTGCCAGCAGCTCCGACGGGTCCTACGAGCAGTACTTC,CASSSDGSYEQYF
NA,TRBJ1-5,NA,TRBV6-4,TGTGCCAGCAGTGACGAGGCTGGCAATCAGCCCCAGCATTTT,CASSDEAGNQPQHF
NA,TRBJ2-7,TRBD1,TRBV5-1,TGCGCCAGCAGCTTGGCCGGGACAGGGAGGACGAGCGAGCAGTACTTC,CASSLAGTGRTSEQYF
NA,TRBJ2-7,NA,TRBV5-1,TGCGCCAGCAGTCAAACAGGGCTCAGGTCCTACGAGCAGTACTTC,CASSQTGLRSYEQYF
NA,TRBJ2-7,NA,TRBV18,TGTGCCAGCTCACGGACTGAGAACTCCTACGAGCAGTACTTC,CASSRTENSYEQYF
NA,TRBJ2-1,NA,TRBV5-1,TGCGCCAGCAGCTTGCTCCCGGGAGTTAATGAGCAGTTCTTC,CASSLLPGVNEQFF
once,TRBJ1-6,NA,TRBV5-8,TGTGCCAGCAGCTTCGAGTGGAGGAGCTCCTATAATTCACCCCTCCACTTT,CASSFEWRSSYNSPLHF
NA,TRBJ2-1,TRBD2,TRBV11-2,TGTGCCAGCAGCTTAGGATTAGCGGGAGGGCCGTGGGATGAGCAGTTCTTC,CASSLGLAGGPWDEQFF
NA,TRBJ1-2,NA,TRBV28,TGTGCCAGCAGTTTCGCAGGCCTCATTTCTCCCTATGGCTACACCTTC,CASSFAGLISPYGYTF
once,TRBJ1-1,NA,TRBV18,TGTGCCAGCTCACCACTTACGTCTATGAACACTGAAGCTTTCTTT,CASSPLTSMNTEAFF
NA,TRBJ2-7,TRBD2,TRBV5-1,TGCGCCAGCAGCCCGGGGGGGTACGAGCAGTACTTC,CASSPGGYEQYF
once,TRBJ2-5,TRBD1,TRBV25-1,TGTGCCAGCACGATCACCGGGACAGGGGGCGGAAAGACCCAGTACTTC,CASTITGTGGGKTQYF
NA,TRBJ2-3,TRBD2,TRBV19,TGTGCCAGTAGTACCCGACTAGCGGGGAGCACAGATACGCAGTATTTT,CASSTRLAGSTDTQYF
NA,TRBJ1-5,NA,TRBV28,TGTGCCAGCAGTTTAGGAGGGCAAAATCAGCCCCAGCATTTT,CASSLGGQNQPQHF
NA,TRBJ2-7,TRBD1,TRBV4-2,TGTGCCAGCAGCCAAGGATACACAGGGGACGAGCAGTACTTC,CASSQGYTGDEQYF
NA,TRBJ2-5,TRBD2,TRBV7-9,TGTGCCAGCAGTCAACTAGCGGGATCGGGAGAGACCCAGTACTTC,CASSQLAGSGETQYF
NA,TRBJ2-7,NA,TRBV20-1,TGCAGTGCTAGTATGGGAGGCCCGGACGAGCAGTACTTC,CSASMGGPDEQYF
NA,TRBJ2-7,NA,TRBV15,TGTGCCACCAGCAGGGGCCCTGACTCCTACGAGCAGTACTTC,CATSRGPDSYEQYF
NA,TRBJ1-1,NA,TRBV28,TGTGCCAGCAGTCCCGGGACATACCTGAACACTGAAGCTTTCTTT,CASSPGTYLNTEAFF
few,TRBJ2-7,TRBD1,TRBV5-4,TGTGCCAGCAGCTTGTATTTGGGACAGAACTACGAGCAGTACTTC,CASSLYLGQNYEQYF
once,TRBJ2-1,TRBD2,TRBV5-1,TGCGCCAGCAGCCCAATGACTAGCGGGGGGACGGAGCAGTTCTTC,CASSPMTSGGTEQFF
NA,TRBJ2-1,TRBD2,TRBV7-8,TGTGCCAGCGCCTCGGCGGGAGTGTCCTACAATGAGCAGTTCTTC,CASASAGVSYNEQFF
NA,TRBJ1-1,NA,TRBV24-1,TGTGCCACCAGTGGGGGGGGCAGGAAAGCTTTCTTT,CATSGGGRKAFF
NA,TRBJ1-5,NA,TRBV7-2,TGTGCCAGCAGCTTAACAGGGCATCAGCCCCAGCATTTT,CASSLTGHQPQHF
once,TRBJ2-1,NA,TRBV2,TGTGCCAGCAGACGCACGGGACTCCCCAGCTCCTACAATGAGCAGTTCTTC,CASRRTGLPSSYNEQFF
few,TRBJ1-1,NA,TRBV5-1,TGCGCCAGCAGCCAGACAAGTAACACTGAAGCTTTCTTT,CASSQTSNTEAFF
NA,TRBJ1-1,NA,TRBV3-1/TRBV3-2,TGTGCCAGCAGCCAAGATTACGGGTCGGGCACTGAAGCTTTCTTT,CASSQDYGSGTEAFF
NA,TRBJ1-2,NA,TRBV5-8,TGTGCCAGCAGGTTTGAGGACAGAACTCTTAACTATGGCTACACCTTC,CASRFEDRTLNYGYTF
NA,TRBJ2-2,TRBD1,TRBV7-3,TGTGCCAGCAGCTTGACAGGGGGAATCACCGGGGAGCTGTTTTTT,CASSLTGGITGELFF
NA,TRBJ2-2,NA,TRBV2,TGTGCCAGCAGTGGGCAGGGTTGGGCCGGGGAGCTGTTTTTT,CASSGQGWAGELFF
once,TRBJ1-1,TRBD1,TRBV7-9,TGTGCCAGCAGCACCGGGACAGGGAAAACTGAAGCTTTCTTT,CASSTGTGKTEAFF
NA,TRBJ1-5,TRBD1,TRBV28,TGTGCCAGCAGTTCCCCCTCAGGGGGCGGGCAGCCCCAGCATTTT,CASSSPSGGGQPQHF
NA,TRBJ1-2,NA,TRBV5-1,TGCGCCAGCAGCTTGGGCGGGTACGCAGCTAACTATGGCTACACCTTC,CASSLGGYAANYGYTF